This T cell receptor beta chain was found in a study of early T cells in non-severe SARS-CoV-2 infection. Study details: Sequencing of bulk RNA from unsorted whole blood was done, without chain pairing.

The germline V gene has CDR1 MDHEN and CDR2 SYDVKM. Trimming shortened V by 2 bases and J by 13 bases, and 9 bases separated the two germline ends. The CDR3 runs 11 residues. General study findings and limits: Matching with VDJdb favored anti-spike CD8 responses (missing private and CD4 specificities).

Unique molecular identifiers (one per individual cDNA molecule) were attached. TCRdb ran MiXCR on the 5' RACE reads and lists one entry per CDR3 protein. Of tens of thousands of distinct CDR3 sequences listed, approximately 6.9% are singletons. This clonotype has at least ten counts. What it binds is unknown. The sample taken for sequencing was whole blood. The chain has TRBV28 and TRBJ2-1; a weak D match, TRBD1 (6 bases). The clonotype originates from an adult who was a healthcare worker with PCR-confirmed SARS-CoV-2 infection or an uninfected control (not recorded which). The CDR3 region has the DNA TGTGCCAGCAGTTTAACGACAGGCCAGTTCTTC. Its protein product is CASSLTTGQFF.